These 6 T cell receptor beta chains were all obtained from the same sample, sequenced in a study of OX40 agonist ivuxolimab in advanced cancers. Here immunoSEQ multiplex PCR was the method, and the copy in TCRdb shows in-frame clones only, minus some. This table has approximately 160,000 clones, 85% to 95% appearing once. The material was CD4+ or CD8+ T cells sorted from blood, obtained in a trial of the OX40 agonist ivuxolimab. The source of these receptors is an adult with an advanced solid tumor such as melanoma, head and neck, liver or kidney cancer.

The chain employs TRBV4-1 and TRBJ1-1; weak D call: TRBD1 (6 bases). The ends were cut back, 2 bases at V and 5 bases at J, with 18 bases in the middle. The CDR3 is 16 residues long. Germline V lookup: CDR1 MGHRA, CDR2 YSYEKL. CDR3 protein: CASSQPTRGAGTEAFF. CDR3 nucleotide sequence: TGCGCCAGCAGCCAACCTACCAGGGGAGCGGGTACTGAAGCTTTCTTT.

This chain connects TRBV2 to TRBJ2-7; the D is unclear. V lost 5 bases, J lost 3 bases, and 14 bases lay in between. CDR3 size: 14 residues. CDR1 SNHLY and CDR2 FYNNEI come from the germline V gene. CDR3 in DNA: TGTGCCAGCAGTTTCGTTGACAAAGTCTACGAGCAGTACTTC. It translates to CASSFVDKVYEQYF.

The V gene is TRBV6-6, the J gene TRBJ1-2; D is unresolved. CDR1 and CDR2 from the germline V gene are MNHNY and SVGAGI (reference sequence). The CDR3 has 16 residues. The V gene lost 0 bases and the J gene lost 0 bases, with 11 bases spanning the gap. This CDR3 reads CASSYSMDLSNYGYTF. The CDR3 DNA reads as TGTGCCAGCAGTTACTCGATGGACCTTTCTAACTATGGCTACACCTTC.

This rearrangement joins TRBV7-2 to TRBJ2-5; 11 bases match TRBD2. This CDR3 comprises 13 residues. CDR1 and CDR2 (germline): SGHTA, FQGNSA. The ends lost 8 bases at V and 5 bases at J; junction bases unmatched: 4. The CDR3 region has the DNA TGTGCCAGCGTACTAGCGGGGGCCGAGACCCAGTACTTC. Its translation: CASVLAGAETQYF.

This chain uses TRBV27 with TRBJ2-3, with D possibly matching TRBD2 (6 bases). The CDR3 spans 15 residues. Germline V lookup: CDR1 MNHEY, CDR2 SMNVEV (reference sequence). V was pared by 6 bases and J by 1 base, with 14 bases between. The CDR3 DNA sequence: TGTGCCAGCAGCCTGAGGACGGGGGGCACAGATACGCAGTATTTT. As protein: CASSLRTGGTDTQYF.

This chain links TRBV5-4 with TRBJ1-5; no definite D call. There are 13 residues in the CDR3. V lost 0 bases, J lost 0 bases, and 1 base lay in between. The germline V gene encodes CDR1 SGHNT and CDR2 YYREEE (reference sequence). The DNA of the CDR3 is TGTGCCAGCAGCTTGGGTAGCAATCAGCCCCAGCATTTT. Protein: CASSLGSNQPQHF.